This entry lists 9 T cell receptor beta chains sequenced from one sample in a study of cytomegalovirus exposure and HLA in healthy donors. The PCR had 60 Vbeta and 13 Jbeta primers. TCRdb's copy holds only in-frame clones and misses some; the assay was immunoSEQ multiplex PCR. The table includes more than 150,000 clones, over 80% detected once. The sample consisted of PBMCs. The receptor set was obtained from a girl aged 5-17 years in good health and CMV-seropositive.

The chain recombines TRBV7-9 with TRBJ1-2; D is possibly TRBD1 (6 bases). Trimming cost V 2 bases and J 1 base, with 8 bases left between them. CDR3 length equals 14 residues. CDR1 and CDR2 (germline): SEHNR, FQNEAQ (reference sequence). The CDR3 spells CASSLQGLNYGYTF. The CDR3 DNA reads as TGTGCCAGCAGCTTACAGGGGCTTAACTATGGCTACACCTTC.

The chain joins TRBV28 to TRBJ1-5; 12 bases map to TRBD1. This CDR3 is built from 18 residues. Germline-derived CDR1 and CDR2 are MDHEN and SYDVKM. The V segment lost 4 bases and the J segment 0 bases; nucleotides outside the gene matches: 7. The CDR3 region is CASSSGTGGRYSNQPQHF. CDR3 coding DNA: TGTGCCAGCAGTTCGGGGACAGGGGGCCGGTATAGCAATCAGCCCCAGCATTTT.

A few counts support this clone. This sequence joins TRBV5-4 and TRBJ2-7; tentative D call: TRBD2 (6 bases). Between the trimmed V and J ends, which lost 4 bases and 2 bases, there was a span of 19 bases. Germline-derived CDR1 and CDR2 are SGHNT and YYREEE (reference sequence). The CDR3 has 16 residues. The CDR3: CASSPLPPSVAYEQYF. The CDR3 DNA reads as TGTGCCAGCAGCCCCCTCCCTCCTAGCGTCGCCTACGAGCAGTACTTC.

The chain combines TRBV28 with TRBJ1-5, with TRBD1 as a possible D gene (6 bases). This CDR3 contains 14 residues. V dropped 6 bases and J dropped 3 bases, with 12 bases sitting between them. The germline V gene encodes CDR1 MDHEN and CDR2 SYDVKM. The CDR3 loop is CASSLDSLNQPQHF. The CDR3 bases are TGTGCCAGCAGCCTGGACAGCCTCAATCAGCCCCAGCATTTT.

CDR3 coding DNA: TGTGCCAGCAGTCTCACAGGGGAACGGTACAATGAGCAGTTCTTC. Protein: CASSLTGERYNEQFF. The chain uses TRBV27 and TRBJ2-1; 7 positions match TRBD1. V trimming: 5 bases; J trimming: 4 bases; junction bases outside the gene matches: 8. Germline V CDR1 and CDR2: MNHEY, SMNVEV (reference sequence). The CDR3 has 15 residues.

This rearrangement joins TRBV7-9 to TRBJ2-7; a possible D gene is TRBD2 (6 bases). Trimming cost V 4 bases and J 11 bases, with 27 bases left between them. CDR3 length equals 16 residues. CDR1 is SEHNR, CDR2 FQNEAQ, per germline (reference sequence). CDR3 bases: TGTGCCAGCAGCTCACCCCGGGATAGCGGAGGTGCCAAGAAGTACTTC. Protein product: CASSSPRDSGGAKKYF.

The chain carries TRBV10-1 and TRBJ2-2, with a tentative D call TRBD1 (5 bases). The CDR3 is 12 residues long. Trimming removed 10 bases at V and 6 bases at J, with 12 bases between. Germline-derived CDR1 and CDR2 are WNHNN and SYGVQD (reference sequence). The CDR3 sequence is CATQGAPGELFF. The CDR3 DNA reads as TGCGCCACCCAAGGGGCCCCCGGGGAGCTGTTTTTT.

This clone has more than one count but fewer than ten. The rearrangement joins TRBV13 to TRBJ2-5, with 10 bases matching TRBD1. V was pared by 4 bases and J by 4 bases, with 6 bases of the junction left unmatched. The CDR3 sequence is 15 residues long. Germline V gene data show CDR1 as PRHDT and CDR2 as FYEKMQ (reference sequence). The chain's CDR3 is CASSSGTGEVETQYF. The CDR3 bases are TGTGCCAGCAGCTCAGGGACAGGGGAAGTAGAGACCCAGTACTTC. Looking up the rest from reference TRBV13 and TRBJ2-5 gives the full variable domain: AAGVIQSPRHLIKEKRETATLKCYPIPRHDTVYWYQQGPGQDPQFLISFYEKMQSDKGSIPDRFSAQQFSDYHSELNMSSLELGDSALYFCASSSGTGEVETQYFGPGTRLLVL.

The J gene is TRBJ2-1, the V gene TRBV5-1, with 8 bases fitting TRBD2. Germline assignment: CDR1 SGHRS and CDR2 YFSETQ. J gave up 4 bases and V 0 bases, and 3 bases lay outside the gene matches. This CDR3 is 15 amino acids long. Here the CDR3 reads CASSLGGTSYNEQFF. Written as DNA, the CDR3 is TGCGCCAGCAGCTTGGGGGGGACTAGTTACAATGAGCAGTTCTTC.